These 17 T cell receptor beta chains originate from one sample sequenced in a study of T-cell reconstitution after alpha-beta-depleted transplantation in children. Using unique molecular identifiers, the investigators prepared the TCRbeta library. TCRdb re-called the PCR reads through MiXCR, storing one row per CDR3 protein. Of about 460,000 distinct CDR3 sequences in the sample, roughly a tenth were seen once. The source material was PBMCs, sampled before TCRalphabeta/CD19-depleted stem cell transplant. All receptors come from a child younger than 10 with inherited bone marrow failure, due to receive a stem cell transplant.

This clonotype showed up many times. The chain employs TRBV10-2 and TRBJ2-3, with 10 nucleotides matching TRBD1. The J segment lost 2 bases and the V segment lost 1 base, leaving 3 bases of the junction unmatched. CDR3 size: 16 residues. The germline V gene encodes CDR1 WSHSY and CDR2 SAAADI. The DNA for the CDR3 is TGCGCCAGCAGTGAGTGGACAGGGGGACACACAGATACGCAGTATTTT. Encoded protein: CASSEWTGGHTDTQYF.

This clonotype was detected many times. The chain employs TRBV4-1 and TRBJ2-7; 9 bases match TRBD2. The junction had 8 bases not matched to a gene; V was cut back by 0 bases and J by 5 bases. Germline V gene sequence: CDR1 MGHRA, CDR2 YSYEKL. This CDR3 has 16 residues. Here the CDR3 reads CASSQENRREGDEQYF. The CDR3 DNA reads as TGCGCCAGCAGCCAAGAAAATCGGCGGGAGGGCGACGAGCAGTACTTC.

This clonotype was seen many times. The chain links TRBV15 to TRBJ2-1; D unclear. There are 13 residues in the CDR3. CDR1 and CDR2 (germline): LNHNV, YYDKDF (reference sequence). The germline V and J ends were trimmed by 0 bases and 9 bases, with 9 bases remaining between them. CDR3 sequence: CATSRDTMGEQFF. Here the CDR3 DNA reads TGTGCCACCAGCAGAGATACAATGGGTGAGCAGTTCTTC.

This clonotype was picked up many times. The chain carries TRBV24-1 and TRBJ1-2, with a possible D match to TRBD1 (6 bases). V dropped 1 base and J dropped 7 bases, with 15 bases sitting between them. Germline V gene sequence: CDR1 KGHDR, CDR2 SFDVKD. The CDR3 consists of 15 residues. In nucleotides, the CDR3 is TGTGCCACCAGTGATTTCCCCCCAGGGGTCGGTGGCTACACCTTC. It codes for CATSDFPPGVGGYTF.

This clonotype showed up many times. The chain couples TRBV12-3 or TRBV12-4 to TRBJ1-5; D unresolved. CDR3 length: 13 amino acids. V shed 7 bases and J shed 0 bases, with 7 bases lying between them. The CDR3 DNA is TGTGCCAGCACGTCTCTTAGCAATCAGCCCCAGCATTTT. Translation: CASTSLSNQPQHF.

For this clonotype: Given a much more abundant clone one base away, this may be a read error. The genes are TRBV10-3 and TRBJ2-3; TRBD1 matches 9 bases. CDR3 length equals 18 residues. Germline CDR1 and CDR2: ENHRY and SYGVKD. DNA of the CDR3: TGTGCCATCAGTGAGCGCCCGGGACAGGGTCATAGCACAGATACGCTGTATTTT. Its protein product is CAISERPGQGHSTDTLYF.

In its sample, this clonotype was seen many times. The chain links TRBV7-9 to TRBJ2-6, with D unclear. The CDR3 sequence is 16 residues long. V lost 5 bases, J lost 0 bases, and 11 bases lay in between. Germline CDR1 is SEHNR and CDR2 is FQNEAQ (reference sequence). In nucleotides, the CDR3 is TGTGCCAGCAGCCCCTTAGGGCACTCTGGGGCCAACGTCCTGACTTTC. Amino acids: CASSPLGHSGANVLTF.

A word on this clonotype: Possible read error: a much larger clone is one base away. CDR3 amino acids: CSAPHLNAEAFF. The CDR3, as DNA: TGCAGTGCTCCGCACTTGAACGCTGAAGCTTTCTTT. This rearrangement joins TRBV20-1 to TRBJ1-1; D is uncertain. Germline V gene lookup returns CDR1 DFQATT and CDR2 SNEGSKA (reference sequence). CDR3 length: 12 residues.

This chain joins TRBV18 and TRBJ1-3; possible D gene TRBD1, 5 bases. From germline, CDR1 is KGHSH and CDR2 LQKENI. The V end lost 0 bases, the J end lost 0 bases, and 9 bases lay between the germline ends. This CDR3 contains 16 residues. This chain's CDR3 is CASSPPNRSSGNTIYF. CDR3 coding DNA: TGTGCCAGCTCACCACCGAACAGGAGCTCTGGAAACACCATATATTTT.

This rearrangement joins TRBV6-5 to TRBJ1-2; a possible D gene is TRBD1 (5 bases). The CDR3 length is 15 residues. Trimming removed 4 bases at V and 8 bases at J, with 20 bases between. Germline V gives CDR1 MNHEY, CDR2 SVGAGI. The CDR3 DNA is TGTGCCAGCAGTTCCGGCGATGGGGCGCTAAGAGGCTACACCTTC. It encodes CASSSGDGALRGYTF.

The table lists this clonotype with a few counts. The genes are TRBV13 and TRBJ2-1, with 8 positions matching TRBD2. The CDR3 loop spans 19 amino acids. With V trimmed by 1 base and J by 6 bases, 17 bases remained unmatched. Germline V gives CDR1 PRHDT, CDR2 FYEKMQ (reference sequence). CDR3 region: CASSLVGPNSGGPGNEQFF. The CDR3 DNA is TGTGCCAGCAGCTTAGTGGGCCCCAATTCGGGAGGGCCGGGCAATGAGCAGTTCTTC.

This clonotype was counted at least ten times. The CDR3 bases are TGCGCCAGCAGCATAGACGTTAGCTCCTACAATGAGCAGTTCTTC. Its protein product is CASSIDVSSYNEQFF. The rearrangement uses TRBV5-1 and TRBJ2-1; no reliable D call. The CDR3 spans 15 residues. Per the germline V gene, CDR1 is SGHRS and CDR2 is YFSETQ. Trimming removed 4 bases at V and 0 bases at J, with 11 bases between.

This clonotype has a handful of counts. The J gene is TRBJ2-7, the V gene TRBV27; D call uncertain. The CDR3 sequence is 14 residues long. The germline V and J ends were trimmed by 6 bases and 5 bases, with 17 bases remaining between them. Per germline, CDR1 MNHEY and CDR2 SMNVEV (reference sequence). CDR3: CASRFKPHAHEQYF. For the CDR3, the DNA is TGTGCCAGCAGATTCAAACCACATGCCCACGAGCAGTACTTC.

This clonotype was counted ten times or more. This chain joins TRBV28 and TRBJ2-7, with D unresolved. The CDR3 is 10 residues long. Germline assignment: CDR1 MDHEN and CDR2 SYDVKM. V lost 6 bases and J 6 bases, leaving 6 bases between the germline ends. In DNA, the CDR3 is TGTGCCAGCAGCGACCGCGAGCAGTACTTC. Protein sequence: CASSDREQYF.

In this sample, this clonotype turned up many times. The genes are TRBV4-1 and TRBJ2-3; possibly TRBD1 for D (6 bases). V dropped 10 bases and J dropped 0 bases, with 11 bases sitting between them. Germline lookup yields CDR1 MGHRA and CDR2 YSYEKL. The CDR3 is 13 amino acids. The CDR3 is CATRDISTDTQYF. CDR3 bases: TGCGCCACCCGGGACATTAGCACAGATACGCAGTATTTT.

Regarding this clonotype: With a much larger clone just one base away, this may be a read error. The chain employs TRBV2 and TRBJ2-5; no reliable D call. This CDR3 has 13 residues. Trimming shortened V by 2 bases and J by 3 bases, and 7 bases separated the two germline ends. Germline CDR1 is SNHLY and CDR2 is FYNNEI. Here the CDR3 reads CASSESRKETQYF. The CDR3 region has the DNA TGTGCCAGCAGTGAATCACGGAAAGAGACCCAGTACTTC.

About this clonotype itself: A much larger clone lies one base from this, so it may be a read error. The rearrangement links TRBV4-3 to TRBJ2-1, with D possibly TRBD2 on 5 matching bases. The CDR3 consists of 16 residues. Germline values: CDR1 LGHNA, CDR2 YSLEER. CDR3 bases: TGCGCCAGCAGCCAGAACTCCGGGAACTCCTACAATGCGCAGTTCTTC. As protein: CASSQNSGNSYNAQFF.